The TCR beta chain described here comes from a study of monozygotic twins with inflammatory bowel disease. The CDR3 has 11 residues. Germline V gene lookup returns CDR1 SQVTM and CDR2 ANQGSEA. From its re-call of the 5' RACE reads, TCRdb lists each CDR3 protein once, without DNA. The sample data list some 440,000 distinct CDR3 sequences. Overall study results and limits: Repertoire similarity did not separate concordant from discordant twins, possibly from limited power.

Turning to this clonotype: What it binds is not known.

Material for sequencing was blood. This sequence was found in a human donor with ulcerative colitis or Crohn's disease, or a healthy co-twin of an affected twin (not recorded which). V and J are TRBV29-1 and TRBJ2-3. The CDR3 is CSGMTTDTQYF.